The rows below give T cell receptor beta chains drawn from one sample of a study of OX40 agonist ivuxolimab in advanced cancers. Data came from immunoSEQ multiplex PCR; TCRdb stores just in-frame clones and leaves some out. The data contain roughly 69,000 clones, 90% to 95% of them singletons. Material: CD4+ or CD8+ T cells sorted from blood, obtained in a trial of the OX40 agonist ivuxolimab. The receptors stem from an adult with an advanced solid tumor such as melanoma, head and neck, liver or kidney cancer. CDR3s include the opening cysteine and the closing phenylalanine or tryptophan. Each record gives: clone size, D gene, V gene, J gene, CDR3 protein, CDR3 DNA. The D gene is left open where the match is weak. Size is omitted from some rows. Given values are once, few, many or a class for expanded clones.

NA	TRBD1	TRBV29-1	TRBJ1-3	CSVSRTGDSGNTIYF	TGCAGCGTCTCCCGGACAGGGGACTCTGGAAACACCATATATTTT
NA	TRBD1	TRBV19	TRBJ2-2	CAVKTGPNTGELFF	TGTGCCGTAAAGACAGGGCCGAACACCGGGGAGCTGTTTTTT
NA	TRBD1	TRBV4-1	TRBJ1-1	CASRDRISTGGNTEAFF	TGCGCCAGCCGAGACCGGATTTCGACAGGGGGTAACACTGAAGCTTTCTTT
NA	NA	TRBV6-5	TRBJ1-1	CASRTPDGPEAFF	TGTGCCAGCAGGACACCAGATGGTCCTGAAGCTTTCTTT
NA	TRBD2	TRBV19	TRBJ2-1	CASSISGGPYNEQFF	TGTGCCAGTAGTATTTCGGGAGGCCCCTACAATGAGCAGTTCTTC
NA	NA	TRBV27	TRBJ1-1	CASMPVRRDPNTEAFF	TGTGCCAGCATGCCGGTGAGGAGGGACCCGAACACTGAAGCTTTCTTT
NA	TRBD2	TRBV27	TRBJ2-3	CASSYPGLAGGRNTDTQYF	TGTGCCAGCAGTTACCCGGGACTAGCGGGAGGGCGGAACACAGATACGCAGTATTTT
NA	NA	TRBV9	TRBJ1-1	CASSPRTTGPGGAFF	TGTGCCAGCAGCCCCCGTACCACGGGCCCGGGGGGGGCTTTCTTT
NA	NA	TRBV4-3	TRBJ2-2	CASSQRGDWANTGELFF	TGCGCCAGCAGCCAGAGGGGAGATTGGGCGAACACCGGGGAGCTGTTTTTT
NA	NA	TRBV7-9	TRBJ2-7	CASSGRQGGSYEQYF	TGTGCCAGCAGCGGAAGACAGGGCGGGAGTTACGAGCAGTACTTC
once	NA	TRBV28	TRBJ2-7	CASSLRVEQYF	TGTGCCAGCAGTTTAAGGGTCGAGCAGTACTTC
NA	NA	TRBV7-9	TRBJ1-1	CASSRDVNTEAFF	TGTGCCAGCAGTCGTGACGTGAACACTGAAGCTTTCTTT
NA	NA	TRBV9	TRBJ2-1	CASSPLGGNEQFF	TGTGCCAGCAGCCCTCTAGGAGGCAATGAGCAGTTCTTC
NA	NA	TRBV7-3	TRBJ1-2	CASSSPEDPYGYTF	TGTGCCAGCAGCTCCCCCGAAGACCCGTATGGCTACACCTTC
NA	NA	TRBV27	TRBJ2-2	CASSFSADNTGELFF	TGTGCCAGCAGTTTCAGTGCGGACAACACCGGGGAGCTGTTTTTT
NA	NA	TRBV6-5	TRBJ1-5	CASSTGYSNQPQHF	TGTGCCAGCAGTACAGGGTATAGCAATCAGCCCCAGCATTTT
NA	TRBD1	TRBV6-5	TRBJ1-2	CASRGQGLGYTF	TGTGCCAGCAGGGGACAGGGTCTTGGCTACACCTTC
NA	TRBD2	TRBV5-1	TRBJ2-5	CASSPGTSQGETQYF	TGCGCCAGCAGCCCGGGGACTAGCCAGGGTGAGACCCAGTACTTC
once	NA	TRBV27	TRBJ2-7	CASRSGPLYEQYF	TGTGCCAGCAGATCAGGACCGCTCTACGAGCAGTACTTC
NA	NA	TRBV7-2	TRBJ1-5	CASSLPGQPQHF	TGTGCCAGCAGCTTACCTGGACAGCCCCAGCATTTT
NA	NA	TRBV29-1	TRBJ1-2	CSVALVTSGVGYGYTF	TGCAGCGTTGCTCTGGTCACGTCAGGGGTGGGCTATGGCTACACCTTC
NA	TRBD2	TRBV4-3	TRBJ2-1	CASSQEEQSGSIHNEQFF	TGCGCCAGCAGCCAAGAAGAGCAAAGCGGGAGTATCCACAATGAGCAGTTCTTC
NA	NA	TRBV11-3	TRBJ2-2	CASSPGGWELFF	TGTGCCAGCAGCCCTGGGGGATGGGAGCTGTTTTTT
NA	NA	TRBV7-9	TRBJ1-1	CASTTTGTKNTEAFF	TGTGCCAGCACTACAACCGGGACGAAGAACACTGAAGCTTTCTTT
NA	NA	TRBV5-1	TRBJ2-5	CASSLRTEGYQQETQYF	TGCGCCAGCAGCCTCCGAACCGAGGGCTATCAACAAGAGACCCAGTACTTC
NA	TRBD1	TRBV6-5	TRBJ2-1	CASSYSGQGPTEQFF	TGTGCCAGCAGTTACTCGGGACAGGGGCCCACAGAGCAGTTCTTC
NA	NA	TRBV27	TRBJ1-1	CASRDGAIPNTEAFF	TGTGCCAGCAGGGACGGGGCTATACCGAACACTGAAGCTTTCTTT
NA	TRBD1	TRBV29-1	TRBJ2-5	CSWTRTGEETQYF	TGCAGCTGGACCCGGACAGGGGAAGAGACCCAGTACTTC
once	NA	TRBV6-5	TRBJ1-4	CASSVTGQGEKLFF	TGTGCCAGCAGTGTGACAGGTCAGGGCGAAAAACTGTTTTTT
NA	NA	TRBV27	TRBJ2-1	CASSLSGLHYNEQFF	TGTGCCAGCAGTTTATCGGGACTCCACTACAATGAGCAGTTCTTC
NA	NA	TRBV7-9	TRBJ1-5	CASSLGPNQPQHF	TGTGCCAGCAGCTTAGGCCCAAATCAGCCCCAGCATTTT
NA	NA	TRBV12-5	TRBJ2-5	CASGFMAGRGGEETQYF	TGTGCTAGTGGTTTTATGGCAGGCAGAGGTGGTGAGGAGACCCAGTACTTC
few	NA	TRBV29-1	TRBJ2-5	CSVEGGNQETQYF	TGCAGCGTTGAAGGAGGGAACCAAGAGACCCAGTACTTC
NA	NA	TRBV19	TRBJ1-1	CASSMGGVNTEAFF	TGTGCCAGTAGTATGGGAGGAGTGAACACTGAAGCTTTCTTT
NA	TRBD1	TRBV28	TRBJ2-1	CASDRGRDEQFF	TGTGCCAGCGACAGGGGCCGCGATGAGCAGTTCTTC
NA	NA	TRBV4-3	TRBJ2-7	CASSQVGGGSYEQYF	TGCGCCAGCAGCCAAGTTGGAGGCGGCTCCTACGAGCAGTACTTC
NA	TRBD2	TRBV4-2	TRBJ2-1	CASSLSGTSYNEQFF	TGTGCCAGCAGCCTCAGCGGGACGTCCTACAATGAGCAGTTCTTC
many	NA	TRBV29-1	TRBJ1-2	CSVGPGPYGYTF	TGCAGCGTTGGCCCAGGCCCCTATGGCTACACCTTC
NA	NA	TRBV5-8	TRBJ2-7	CASSLRLQAQAYEQYF	TGCGCCAGCAGCCTAAGACTACAGGCTCAAGCCTACGAGCAGTACTTC
NA	TRBD2	TRBV5-4	TRBJ2-3	CASSLAGGPGTDTQYF	TGTGCCAGCAGCTTAGCGGGAGGGCCGGGCACAGATACGCAGTATTTT
once	NA	TRBV19	TRBJ2-7	CASSFDSFNEQYF	TGTGCCAGTAGTTTCGACAGTTTCAACGAGCAGTACTTC
once	TRBD1	TRBV11-2	TRBJ2-1	CASSSQGASGNEQFF	TGTGCCAGCAGCTCTCAGGGGGCCTCTGGTAATGAGCAGTTCTTC
NA	NA	TRBV6-6	TRBJ2-7	CASSYESSYEQYF	TGTGCCAGCAGTTACGAGAGCTCCTACGAGCAGTACTTC
NA	NA	TRBV9	TRBJ2-3	CASSVDGAFADTQYF	TGTGCCAGCAGCGTAGATGGAGCTTTCGCAGATACGCAGTATTTT
NA	TRBD1	TRBV5-5	TRBJ2-1	CASSLGQGTMNEQFF	TGTGCCAGCAGCTTGGGACAGGGGACGATGAATGAGCAGTTCTTC
NA	NA	TRBV21-1	TRBJ1-5	CASSKRIPGNLSNQPQHF	TGTGCCAGCAGCAAAAGGATCCCCGGGAACCTCTCTAATCAGCCCCAGCATTTT
NA	NA	TRBV10-2	TRBJ2-7	CASSVYPGEQYF	TGCGCCAGCAGTGTTTATCCGGGAGAGCAGTACTTC
NA	NA	TRBV5-5	TRBJ1-1	CASSLGENTEAFF	TGTGCCAGCAGCTTGGGAGAGAACACTGAAGCTTTCTTT
NA	NA	TRBV28	TRBJ1-5	CASSLATASNQPQHF	TGTGCCAGCAGTTTAGCAACGGCGAGCAATCAGCCCCAGCATTTT
NA	NA	TRBV7-9	TRBJ2-4	CASSYPEGLAKNIQYF	TGTGCCAGCAGCTACCCGGAGGGGCTAGCGAAAAACATTCAGTACTTC
NA	TRBD2	TRBV10-3	TRBJ2-1	CAISDTSGYNEQFF	TGTGCCATCAGTGATACTAGCGGATACAATGAGCAGTTCTTC
NA	NA	TRBV19	TRBJ2-7	CASSIYGVGNLYEQYF	TGTGCCAGTAGTATATACGGGGTGGGGAATCTCTACGAGCAGTACTTC
once	NA	TRBV13	TRBJ1-4	CASSLGGAFNEKLFF	TGTGCCAGCAGCTTAGGGGGGGCATTCAATGAAAAACTGTTTTTT
NA	NA	TRBV6-5	TRBJ2-2	CASSYPESGELFF	TGTGCCAGCAGTTACCCTGAATCCGGGGAGCTGTTTTTT
NA	NA	TRBV6-5	TRBJ2-2	CASSYPGDTGELFF	TGTGCCAGCAGTTACCCGGGTGACACCGGGGAGCTGTTTTTT
once	NA	TRBV29-1	TRBJ1-1	CSVQGVGTEAFF	TGCAGTGTACAGGGAGTCGGCACTGAAGCTTTCTTT
NA	TRBD1	TRBV27	TRBJ1-2	CASSFQGAGGYTF	TGTGCCAGCAGTTTCCAGGGGGCGGGTGGCTACACCTTC
NA	NA	TRBV6-1	TRBJ1-1	CASSEGGRPNTEAFF	TGTGCCAGCAGTGAAGGGGGCAGGCCGAACACTGAAGCTTTCTTT
NA	NA	TRBV21-1	TRBJ2-6	CASSKSRVSGANVLTF	TGTGCCAGCAGCAAGAGCAGGGTCTCTGGGGCCAACGTCCTGACTTTC